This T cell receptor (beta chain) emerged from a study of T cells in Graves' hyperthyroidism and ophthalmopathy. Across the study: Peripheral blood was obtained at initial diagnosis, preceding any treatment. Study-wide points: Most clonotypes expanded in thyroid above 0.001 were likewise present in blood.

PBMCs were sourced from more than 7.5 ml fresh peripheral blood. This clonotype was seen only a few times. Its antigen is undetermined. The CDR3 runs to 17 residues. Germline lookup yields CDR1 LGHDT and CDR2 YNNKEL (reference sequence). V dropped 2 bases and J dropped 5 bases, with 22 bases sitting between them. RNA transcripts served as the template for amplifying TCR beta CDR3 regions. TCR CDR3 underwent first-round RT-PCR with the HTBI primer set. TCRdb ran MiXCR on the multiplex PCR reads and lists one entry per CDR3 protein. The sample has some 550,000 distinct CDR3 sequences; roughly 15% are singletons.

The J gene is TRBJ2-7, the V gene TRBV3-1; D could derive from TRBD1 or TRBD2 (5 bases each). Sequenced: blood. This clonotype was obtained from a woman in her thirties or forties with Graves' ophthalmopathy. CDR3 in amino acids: CASSQTRGAIRWNEQYF. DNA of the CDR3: TGTGCCAGCAGCCAAACCCGAGGGGCGATCAGATGGAACGAGCAGTACTTC.